This TCR beta chain was sequenced for a study of cytomegalovirus exposure and HLA in healthy donors. The CDR3 sequence is 18 residues long. CDR1 and CDR2 from the germline V gene are LNHDA and SQIVND (reference sequence). V lost 6 bases and J lost 7, with 28 bases in between. Study-level points and caveats: Earlier analysis found most TCR beta V segments productive about 90% or about 30% of the time. Most TCR sequences proved rare, with some public TCRs found in many donors.

Both 60 Vbeta primers and 13 Jbeta primers went into the PCR. Sequencing used immunoSEQ multiplex PCR; TCRdb keeps in-frame clones, though not all of them. This table holds some 100,000 clones, 76% found once. Details on this clone: Its specificity is not known.

The chain couples TRBV19 to TRBJ1-5, with D hard to call. This sequence originates from a woman aged 45-60 years in good health and CMV-seropositive. The sequenced material came from PBMCs. CDR3 amino acids: CASSVYGRGGQPGQPQHF. DNA for the CDR3: TGTGCCAGTAGCGTATATGGCCGGGGTGGCCAACCGGGGCAGCCCCAGCATTTT.